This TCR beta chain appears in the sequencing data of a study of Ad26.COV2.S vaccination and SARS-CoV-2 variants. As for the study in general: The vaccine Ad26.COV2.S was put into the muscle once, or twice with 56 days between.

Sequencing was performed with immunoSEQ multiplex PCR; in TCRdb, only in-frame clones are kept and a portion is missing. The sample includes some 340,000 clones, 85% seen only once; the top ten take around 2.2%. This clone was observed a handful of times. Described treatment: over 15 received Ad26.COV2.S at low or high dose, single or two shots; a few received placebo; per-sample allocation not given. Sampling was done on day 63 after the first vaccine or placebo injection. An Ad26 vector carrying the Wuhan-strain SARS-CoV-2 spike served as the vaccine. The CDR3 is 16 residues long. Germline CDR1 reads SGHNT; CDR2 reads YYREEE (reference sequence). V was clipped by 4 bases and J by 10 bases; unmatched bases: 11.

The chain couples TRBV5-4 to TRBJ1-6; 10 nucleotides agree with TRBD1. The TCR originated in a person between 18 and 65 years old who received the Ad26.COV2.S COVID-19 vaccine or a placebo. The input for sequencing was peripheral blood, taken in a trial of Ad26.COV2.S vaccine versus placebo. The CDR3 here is CASSRSSGQGYSPLHF. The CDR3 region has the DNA TGTGCCAGCAGCCGTTCCTCGGGACAGGGGTACTCACCCCTCCACTTT.